Listed here are 2 T cell receptor beta chains from one sample, sequenced in a study of molecular identifiers for immune sequencing clone quantification. TCRdb reanalysed the PCR reads using MiXCR and keeps one entry per CDR3 protein. The sample records 400,000 to 600,000 distinct CDR3 sequences, over 20% being singletons. Sequenced sample: naive CD8+ T cells from blood, with Jurkat cell RNA spiked in. The subset is: FACS-sorted CD8+CD4-CCR7+CD45RA+ naive T cells. These receptor sequences come from a human donor in good health. Some libraries in this study had Jurkat cell RNA spiked in.

This chain joins TRBV25-1 and TRBJ2-7, with TRBD1 identical over 10 bases. There are 14 residues in the CDR3. CDR1 MGHDK and CDR2 SYGVNS come from the germline V gene. The V gene end was trimmed by 3 bases and the J gene end by 5 bases; junction bases not matched to a gene: 4. The CDR3 reads CASSEIGTGDEQYF. Written as DNA, the CDR3 is TGTGCCAGCAGTGAGATCGGGACAGGGGACGAGCAGTACTTC.

This clonotype was picked up many times. V gene TRBV29-1 combines with J gene TRBJ1-2; D is undetermined. Per the germline V gene, CDR1 is SQVTM and CDR2 is ANQGSEA. Trimming removed 7 bases at V and 3 bases at J, with 12 bases between. The CDR3 is 12 residues long. CDR3: CSGQTAYYGYTF. CDR3 sequence (DNA): TGCAGCGGCCAAACAGCTTACTATGGCTACACCTTC.